This TCR beta chain originates from a study of OX40 agonist ivuxolimab in advanced cancers. Study in general: From about 23 to 85 years was the age range, with a mean of around 57 years, and over 70% were male. Treatment received earlier with anti-PD-1, anti-PD-L1 or anti-CTLA-4 agents was allowed, and 40% had some. General observations from the study: It was also the case that some nonresponders had low normalized T-cell clonal expansion. Among expanded peripheral T cells, antigen specificity went undetermined.

The data were produced by immunoSEQ multiplex PCR, yet TCRdb's version contains in-frame clones alone and is incomplete. Found here are about 22,000 clones, roughly 86% of them singletons; the top ten hold roughly 30%. This CDR3 has 15 amino acids. Germline V gene data show CDR1 as MNHEY and CDR2 as SMNVEV (reference sequence). With V trimmed by 2 bases and J by 4 bases, 4 bases remained unmatched. In regard to this clone: Its antigen is not identified.

The sequencing here drew on CD4+ or CD8+ T cells sorted from blood, taken in a trial of the OX40 agonist ivuxolimab. The sequence was obtained from an adult with an advanced solid tumor such as melanoma, head and neck, liver or kidney cancer. The chain couples TRBV27 to TRBJ2-3; 9 bases fit TRBD2. The DNA of the CDR3 is TGTGCCAGCAGTTTAATGGGACTAGCCCCAGATACGCAGTATTTT. Translation gives CASSLMGLAPDTQYF.